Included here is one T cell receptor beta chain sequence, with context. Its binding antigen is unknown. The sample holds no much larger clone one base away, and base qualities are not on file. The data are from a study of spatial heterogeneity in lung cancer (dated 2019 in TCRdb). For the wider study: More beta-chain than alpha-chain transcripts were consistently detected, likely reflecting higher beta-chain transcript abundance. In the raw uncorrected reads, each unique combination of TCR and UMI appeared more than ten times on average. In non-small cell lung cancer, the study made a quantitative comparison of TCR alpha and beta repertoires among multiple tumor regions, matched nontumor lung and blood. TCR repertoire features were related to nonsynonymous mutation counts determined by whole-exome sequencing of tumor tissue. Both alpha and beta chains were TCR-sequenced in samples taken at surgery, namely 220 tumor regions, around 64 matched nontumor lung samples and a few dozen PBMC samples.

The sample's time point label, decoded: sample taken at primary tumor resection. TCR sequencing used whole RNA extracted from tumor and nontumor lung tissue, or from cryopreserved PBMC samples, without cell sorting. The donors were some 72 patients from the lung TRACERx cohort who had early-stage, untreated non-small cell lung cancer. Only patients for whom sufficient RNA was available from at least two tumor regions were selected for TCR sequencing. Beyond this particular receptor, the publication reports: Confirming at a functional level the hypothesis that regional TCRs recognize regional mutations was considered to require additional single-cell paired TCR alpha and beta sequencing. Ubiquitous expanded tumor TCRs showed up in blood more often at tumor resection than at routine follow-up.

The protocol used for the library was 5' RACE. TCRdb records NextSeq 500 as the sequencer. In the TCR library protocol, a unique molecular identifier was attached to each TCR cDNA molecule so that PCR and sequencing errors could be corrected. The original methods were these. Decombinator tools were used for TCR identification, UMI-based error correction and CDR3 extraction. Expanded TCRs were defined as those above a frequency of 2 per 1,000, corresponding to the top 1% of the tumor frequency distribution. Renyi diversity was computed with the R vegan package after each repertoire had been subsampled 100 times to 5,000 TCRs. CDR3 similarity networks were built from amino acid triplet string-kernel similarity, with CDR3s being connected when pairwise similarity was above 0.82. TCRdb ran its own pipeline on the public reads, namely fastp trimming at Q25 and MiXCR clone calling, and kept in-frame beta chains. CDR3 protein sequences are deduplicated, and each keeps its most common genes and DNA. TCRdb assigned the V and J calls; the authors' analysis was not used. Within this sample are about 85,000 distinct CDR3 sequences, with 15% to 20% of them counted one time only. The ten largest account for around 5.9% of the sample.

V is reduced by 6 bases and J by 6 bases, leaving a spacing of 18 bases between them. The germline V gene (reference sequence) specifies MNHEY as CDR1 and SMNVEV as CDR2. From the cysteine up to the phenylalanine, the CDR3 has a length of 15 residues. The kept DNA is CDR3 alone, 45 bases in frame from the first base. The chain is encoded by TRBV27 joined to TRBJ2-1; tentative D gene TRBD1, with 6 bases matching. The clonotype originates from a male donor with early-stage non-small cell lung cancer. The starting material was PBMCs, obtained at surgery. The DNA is TGTGCCAGCAGGAGGCAGGGGCCCACCACCAATGAGCAGTTCTTC. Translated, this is CASRRQGPTTNEQFF.